The source of this T cell receptor beta chain is a study of cytomegalovirus exposure and HLA in healthy donors. Study overall: Researchers previously reported finding 90 million to 130 million unique TCR beta sequences from around 200 million T cells.

Trimming pared 2 bases from V and 8 bases from J, leaving 15 bases between. CDR1 is SGHNT, CDR2 YENEEA, per germline. CDR3 length: 14 residues. This clone is a singleton in its sample. PCR was performed using 60 Vbeta and 13 Jbeta primers. The data were produced by immunoSEQ multiplex PCR, yet TCRdb's version contains in-frame clones alone and is incomplete. The sample shows fewer than 60,000 clones, 72% of them seen only once. Sequences were obtained from PBMCs. The clonotype originates from a woman aged 45-65 years in good health and CMV-seropositive. V is TRBV11-3 and J is TRBJ1-2; no firm D call. The CDR3 DNA sequence: TGTGCCAGCAGCTTAACCATCCAAGGAGAGGGCTACACCTTC. It is translated as CASSLTIQGEGYTF.